Shown below are 17 T cell receptor beta chains from a single sample sequenced in a study of cytomegalovirus exposure and HLA in healthy donors. Sequencing used immunoSEQ multiplex PCR; TCRdb keeps in-frame clones, though not all of them. The table includes a few hundred thousand clones, more than 80% detected once. The sample consisted of PBMCs. Receptors were obtained from a woman between 18 and 29 years old in good health and CMV-seronegative.

The chain is built from TRBV6-5 and TRBJ1-2; 10 bases match TRBD1. The germline CDR1 and CDR2 sequences are MNHEY and SVGAGI. The junction had 5 bases not matched to a gene; V was cut back by 5 bases and J by 2 bases. CDR3 size: 15 residues. In DNA form, the CDR3 reads TGTGCCAGCAGTGGGGGACAGGGGCAGAACTATGGCTACACCTTC. Encoded protein: CASSGGQGQNYGYTF.

The CDR3 DNA follows: TGTGCCAGCAGCTTGGTAGGGGTTGAGGAGCAGTTCTTC. Translated: CASSLVGVEEQFF. The chain carries TRBV7-9 and TRBJ2-1; D might be TRBD1 (5 bases). Trimming stripped 3 bases from V and 10 bases from J, with 13 bases between. Germline CDR1 SEHNR, CDR2 FQNEAQ (reference sequence). This CDR3 comprises 13 residues.

The J gene is TRBJ2-5, the V gene TRBV7-8, with D maybe TRBD2 (6 bases). The CDR3 spans 15 residues. V was pared by 10 bases and J by 2 bases, with 20 bases between. From germline, CDR1 is SGHVS and CDR2 FQNEAQ. This chain's CDR3 is CATHSLLAPQETQYF. The CDR3, as DNA: TGTGCCACACATTCCCTACTAGCACCTCAAGAGACCCAGTACTTC.

The rearrangement links TRBV7-8 to TRBJ1-1; D not resolved. V lost 2 bases to trimming and J lost 6 bases, with 13 bases between them. This CDR3 has 14 residues. From germline, CDR1 is SGHVS and CDR2 FQNEAQ. As DNA, the CDR3 is TGTGCCAGCAGCTTATATGGGGAGGGTTCTGAAGCTTTCTTT. Translation gives CASSLYGEGSEAFF.

The chain links TRBV19 to TRBJ2-3; 11 bases map to TRBD2. The CDR3 totals 15 residues. Trimming at V came to 4 bases and at J to 2 bases, leaving 2 bases not matched to a gene. CDR1 and CDR2 (germline): LNHDA, SQIVND (reference sequence). In DNA form, the CDR3 reads TGTGCCAGTAGTACGGGACTAGCGGACACAGATACGCAGTATTTT. Its translation is CASSTGLADTDTQYF.

V is TRBV19 and J is TRBJ2-2; 9 positions match TRBD2. From germline, CDR1 is LNHDA and CDR2 SQIVND (reference sequence). J was trimmed by 6 bases and V by 3 bases; bases with no gene match: 5. This CDR3 spans 15 amino acids. The CDR3 nucleotides are TGTGCCAGTAGTATTTTAGCGGGAGCGGCCGGGGAGCTGTTTTTT. This codes for CASSILAGAAGELFF.

The rearrangement uses TRBV5-4 and TRBJ1-4; D is perhaps TRBD1 (5 bases). The CDR3 loop spans 16 amino acids. Germline CDR1 and CDR2: SGHNT and YYREEE (reference sequence). The V and J ends lost 3 bases and 8 bases respectively, with 20 bases between them. CDR3 sequence (DNA): TGTGCCAGCAGCTCCAAGGGGTCGGGGGTTACCGAAAAACTGTTTTTT. This gives the protein CASSSKGSGVTEKLFF. Full variable domain (remainder filled in from reference TRBV5-4 and TRBJ1-4): ETGVTQSPTHLIKTRGQQVTLRCSSQSGHNTVSWYQQALGQGPQFIFQYYREEENGRGNFPPRFSGLQFPNYSSELNVNALELDDSALYLCASSSKGSGVTEKLFFGSGTQLSVL.

The V gene is TRBV6-5, the J gene TRBJ1-6; D is perhaps TRBD1 (6 bases). V was trimmed by 2 bases and J by 9 bases, leaving 11 bases between them. Germline V gene lookup returns CDR1 MNHEY and CDR2 SVGAGI. The CDR3 totals 14 residues. CDR3 region: CASSYTVGGSPLHF. CDR3 sequence (DNA): TGTGCCAGCAGTTACACAGTAGGGGGTTCACCCCTCCACTTT.

This chain connects TRBV28 to TRBJ2-7; D remains ambiguous. Germline V gene sequence: CDR1 MDHEN, CDR2 SYDVKM. The CDR3 totals 15 residues. Trimming shortened V by 2 bases and J by 4 bases, and 15 bases separated the two germline ends. CDR3 in DNA: TGTGCCAGCAGTTTAGAGCCGAACCCCACGTACGAGCAGTACTTC. Translating gives CASSLEPNPTYEQYF.

There are a few counts of this clone. The rearrangement links TRBV6-5 to TRBJ2-7, with D maybe TRBD2 (6 bases). The CDR3 is 13 residues long. V was pared by 2 bases and J by 7 bases, with 12 bases between. Germline CDR1 MNHEY, CDR2 SVGAGI. This CDR3 reads CASSYRRGDEQYF. As DNA, the CDR3 is TGTGCCAGCAGTTACCGGAGGGGAGATGAGCAGTACTTC.

The J gene is TRBJ2-7, the V gene TRBV10-1, with 9 bases aligning to TRBD1. Germline-derived CDR1 and CDR2 are WNHNN and SYGVQD (reference sequence). The V and J ends lost 3 bases and 4 bases, in that order; junction bases with no gene match: 16. This CDR3 is built from 18 residues. Written as DNA, the CDR3 is TGCGCCAGCAGTGACACACATTTCATGCCTGACAGGGGGTACGAGCAGTACTTC. Amino acid sequence: CASSDTHFMPDRGYEQYF.

The chain links TRBV29-1 to TRBJ1-1; D uncertain. Germline V gene lookup returns CDR1 SQVTM and CDR2 ANQGSEA. The V end lost 1 base, the J end lost 0 bases, and 6 bases lay between the germline ends. This CDR3 has 13 residues. CDR3 coding DNA: TGCAGCGTTGAAGCAGTAATGAACACTGAAGCTTTCTTT. It codes for CSVEAVMNTEAFF.

J is TRBJ2-7 and V is TRBV10-2; tentative D call: TRBD2 (5 bases). V was pared by 4 bases and J by 5 bases, with 15 bases between. Germline V gives CDR1 WSHSY, CDR2 SAAADI. The CDR3 is 14 residues long. CDR3: CASSGLRELDEQYF. The CDR3 bases are TGCGCCAGCAGTGGCCTGAGGGAGCTGGACGAGCAGTACTTC.

The chain links TRBV10-3 to TRBJ2-7; 8 nucleotides line up with TRBD1. This CDR3 region has 13 residues. The J segment lost 3 bases and the V segment lost 3 bases, leaving 1 base of the junction unmatched. CDR1 and CDR2 (germline): ENHRY, SYGVKD. This chain's CDR3 is CAISDGQGYEQYF. The CDR3 nucleotides are TGTGCCATCAGTGATGGACAGGGCTACGAGCAGTACTTC.

CDR3 sequence reads: CASSLVSGGAPSTNEKLFF. The CDR3 region has the DNA TGTGCCAGCAGCTTGGTTTCAGGGGGCGCCCCGTCGACTAATGAAAAACTGTTTTTT. This chain uses TRBV5-6 with TRBJ1-4, with 8 bases aligning to TRBD1. V shed 0 bases, J shed 2 bases, and the junction held 12 bases outside the gene matches. The CDR3 extends over 19 amino acids. Germline V lookup: CDR1 SGHDT, CDR2 YYEEEE.

The chain links TRBV11-1 to TRBJ2-2, with D perhaps TRBD1 (5 bases). V lost 4 bases and J 2 bases, leaving 8 bases between the germline ends. Germline CDR1 is SGHAT and CDR2 is FQDESV (reference sequence). This CDR3 has 14 amino acids. This chain's CDR3 is CASSSQGNTGELFF. The CDR3 nucleotides are TGTGCCAGCAGCTCTCAGGGTAACACCGGGGAGCTGTTTTTT.

This chain connects TRBV9 to TRBJ2-3; a possible D gene is TRBD1 (6 bases). The length of the CDR3 is 16 residues. Germline V gene sequence: CDR1 SGDLS, CDR2 YYNGEE. Trimming removed 4 bases at V and 1 base at J, with 16 bases between. CDR3 protein: CASSSHRDTRTDTQYF. For the CDR3, the DNA is TGTGCCAGCAGCTCCCACCGGGACACCCGCACAGATACGCAGTATTTT.